The present T cell receptor beta chain was sequenced within a study of tumor-infiltrating lymphocytes in primary liver carcinoma. Points on this clonotype: Its antigen is still unknown. A clone one base away is much larger, so this may be a read error.

Study-level findings and limits: Less overlap was seen in tumor-adjacent and tumor-blood pairs than in tumor region pairs.

Unsorted bulk tissue (20-30 mg) underwent RNA and DNA co-extraction. Patients carried chronic HBV infection without prior treatment. All tumor specimens exceeded 90% viable tumor cells. Losses at the gene ends were 4 bases for V and 9 bases for J; bases not matched to a gene: 7. The CDR3 has 13 residues. Looked up from germline, CDR1 is SGHNT and CDR2 is YYREEE (reference sequence). The authors made TCR beta cDNA from roughly 480 ng total RNA with a constant-region primer. Modified slightly, ARM-PCR produced TCR beta libraries over three nested multiplex PCR rounds. Investigators reported that the first two PCR rounds, at roughly 10 cycles each, used TRBV1-TRBV30 forward primers with a C-beta reverse primer. TCRdb re-called the multiplex PCR reads through MiXCR, storing one row per CDR3 protein. The sample holds under 200,000 distinct CDR3 sequences, around four fifths seen once.

Input material: tumor tissue from primary liver carcinoma. V usage is TRBV5-4 and J usage is TRBJ2-1; TRBD2 matches 7 bases. This sequence originates from a man in his forties with primary liver carcinoma and hepatitis B virus infection. CDR3 sequence reads: CASSEGLTIEQFF. CDR3 DNA sequence: TGTGCCAGCAGCGAGGGACTAACGATTGAGCAGTTCTTC.